Sequencing of this T cell receptor beta chain was carried out in a study of siplizumab effects on memory and regulatory T cells. With regard to this clone: Antigen unknown.

Around 10^5 TCR templates per sample were sequenced. Assay used: immunoSEQ multiplex PCR; TCRdb lists only in-frame clones, some missing. The sample holds fewer than 85,000 clones; more than 85% are singletons and the top ten take approximately 18%. Whole-study findings and limits: Proliferating siplizumab-culture Tregs lacked confirmation of suppressive function.

The CDR3 covers 14 residues. Germline V gene sequence: CDR1 SGDLS, CDR2 YYNGEE. V was pared by 0 bases and J by 1 base, with 7 bases between. The specimen was CD8+ T cells sorted from blood. The chain recombines TRBV9 with TRBJ2-5; D is unclear. This TCR came from a human donor in good health. CDR3 DNA: TGTGCCAGCAGCGTAGACGCAGGCCAAGAGACCCAGTACTTC. Protein sequence: CASSVDAGQETQYF. Full variable domain (missing parts from reference TRBV9 and TRBJ2-5): DSGVTQTPKHLITATGQRVTLRCSPRSGDLSVYWYQQSLDQGLQFLIQYYNGEERAKGNILERFSAQQFPDLHSELNLSSLELGDSALYFCASSVDAGQETQYFGPGTRLLVL.